This TCR beta chain is from a study of T cell responses to AZD1222 COVID-19 vaccine. Study-level results: Repertoires in all cases were sampled only once the peak T cell response had passed. Two AZD1222 administrations were followed by greater Spike-specific TCR breadth and depth.

In its sample, this clone was seen a few times. Its target is unknown. The sample holds other DNA sequences that translate to the same CDR3. Some clones are missing from TCRdb's copy, which holds only in-frame ones; the method was immunoSEQ multiplex PCR. Of some 110,000 clones listed, 85% to 90% are singletons. The CDR3 totals 15 residues. V was clipped by 1 base and J by 2 bases; unmatched bases: 0. Germline V gene sequence: CDR1 MNHNS, CDR2 SASEGT. The chain combines TRBV6-1 with TRBJ2-7; TRBD2 matches 12 bases. This TCR derives from an adult who received the AZD1222 COVID-19 vaccine. The sequences come from peripheral blood, collected 28 days after the second AZD1222 dose. The CDR3 DNA sequence: TGTGCCAGCAGTGAAGGACTAGCGGGAGCCTACGAGCAGTACTTC. It encodes CASSEGLAGAYEQYF.